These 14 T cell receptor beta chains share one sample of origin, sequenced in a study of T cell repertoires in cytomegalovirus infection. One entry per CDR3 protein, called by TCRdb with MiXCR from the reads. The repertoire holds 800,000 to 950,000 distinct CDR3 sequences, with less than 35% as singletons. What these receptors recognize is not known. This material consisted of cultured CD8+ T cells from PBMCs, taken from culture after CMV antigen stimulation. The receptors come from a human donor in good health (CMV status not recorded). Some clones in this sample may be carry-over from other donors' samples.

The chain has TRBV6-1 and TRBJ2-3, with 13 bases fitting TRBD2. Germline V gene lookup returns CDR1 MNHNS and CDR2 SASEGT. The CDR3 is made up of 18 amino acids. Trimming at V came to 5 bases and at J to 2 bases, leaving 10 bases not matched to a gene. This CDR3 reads CASSHTLLAGGFTDTQYF. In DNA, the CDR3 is TGTGCCAGCAGTCACACCCTACTAGCGGGGGGGTTCACAGATACGCAGTATTTT.

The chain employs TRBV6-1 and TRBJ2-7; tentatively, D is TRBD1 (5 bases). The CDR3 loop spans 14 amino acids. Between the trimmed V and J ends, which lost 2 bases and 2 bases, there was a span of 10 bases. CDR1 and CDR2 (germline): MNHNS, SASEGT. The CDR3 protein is CASSEPDSTYEQYV. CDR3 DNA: TGTGCCAGCAGTGAACCTGACAGTACCTACGAGCAGTACGTC.

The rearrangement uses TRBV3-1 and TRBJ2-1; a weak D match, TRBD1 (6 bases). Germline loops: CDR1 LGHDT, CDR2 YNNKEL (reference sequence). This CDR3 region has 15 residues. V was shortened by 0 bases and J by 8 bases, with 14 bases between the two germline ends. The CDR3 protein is CASSQEWGLLDEQFF. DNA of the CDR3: TGTGCCAGCAGCCAAGAGTGGGGGCTTCTAGATGAGCAGTTCTTC.

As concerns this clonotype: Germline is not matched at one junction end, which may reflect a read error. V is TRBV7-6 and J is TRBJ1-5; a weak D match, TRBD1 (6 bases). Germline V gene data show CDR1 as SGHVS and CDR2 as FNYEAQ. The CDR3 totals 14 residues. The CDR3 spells CASSLTGLNQPQRF. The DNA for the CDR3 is TGTGCCAGCAGCTTGACAGGTCTCAATCAGCCCCAGCGTTTT.

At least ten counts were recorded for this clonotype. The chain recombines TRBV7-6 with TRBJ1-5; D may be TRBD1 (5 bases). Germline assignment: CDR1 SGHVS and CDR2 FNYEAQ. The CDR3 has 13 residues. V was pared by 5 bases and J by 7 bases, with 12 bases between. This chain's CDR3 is CASSLDSGQPQHF. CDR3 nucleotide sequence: TGTGCCAGCAGCCTTGACAGCGGCCAGCCCCAGCATTTT.

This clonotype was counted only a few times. The CDR3 region has the DNA TGTGCCAGCAGTGATTCTGTGTACAACCAAGCACGATCGCAGTATTTT. Amino acids: CASSDSVYNQARSQYF. The rearrangement joins TRBV6-1 to TRBJ2-3; D not certain. V lost 3 bases to trimming and J lost 10 bases, with 23 bases between them. Germline V gene data show CDR1 as MNHNS and CDR2 as SASEGT. This CDR3 comprises 16 residues.

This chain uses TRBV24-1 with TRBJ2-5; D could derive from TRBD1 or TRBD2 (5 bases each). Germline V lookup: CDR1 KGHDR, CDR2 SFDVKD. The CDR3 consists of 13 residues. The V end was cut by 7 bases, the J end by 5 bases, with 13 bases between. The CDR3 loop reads CATSRGVGETQYF. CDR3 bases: TGTGCCACCAGCAGAGGGGTCGGGGAGACCCAGTACTTC.

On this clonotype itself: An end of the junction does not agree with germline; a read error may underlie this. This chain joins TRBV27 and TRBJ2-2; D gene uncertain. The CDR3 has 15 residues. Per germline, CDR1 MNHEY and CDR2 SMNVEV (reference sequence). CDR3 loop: CASSISMTNTGELFF. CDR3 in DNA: TGTGCCAGCAGTATATCTATGACGAACACCGGGGAGCTGTTTTTT.

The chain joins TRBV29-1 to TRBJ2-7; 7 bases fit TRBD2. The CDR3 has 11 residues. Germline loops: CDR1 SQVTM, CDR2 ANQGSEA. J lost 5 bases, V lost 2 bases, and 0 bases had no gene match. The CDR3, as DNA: TGCAGCGTTGAACGGGGGGACGAGCAGTACGTC. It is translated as CSVERGDEQYV.

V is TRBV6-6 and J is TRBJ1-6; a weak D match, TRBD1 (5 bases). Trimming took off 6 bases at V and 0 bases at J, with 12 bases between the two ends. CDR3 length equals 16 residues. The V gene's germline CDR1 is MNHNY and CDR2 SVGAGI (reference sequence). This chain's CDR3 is CASRTTAGSYNSPLHF. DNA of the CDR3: TGTGCCAGCAGAACGACAGCAGGCTCCTATAATTCACCCCTCCACTTT.

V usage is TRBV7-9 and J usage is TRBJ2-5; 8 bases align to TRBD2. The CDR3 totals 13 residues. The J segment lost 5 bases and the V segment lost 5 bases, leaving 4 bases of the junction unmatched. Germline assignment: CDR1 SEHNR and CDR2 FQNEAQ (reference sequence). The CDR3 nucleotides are TGTGCCAGCAGCACGGGACTAGAGGAGACCCAGTACTTC. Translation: CASSTGLEETQYF.

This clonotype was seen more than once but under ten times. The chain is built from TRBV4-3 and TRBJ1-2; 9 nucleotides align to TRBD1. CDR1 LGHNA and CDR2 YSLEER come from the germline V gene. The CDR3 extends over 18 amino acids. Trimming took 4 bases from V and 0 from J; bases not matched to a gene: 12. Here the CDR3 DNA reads TGCGCCAGCAGCCGGGCCACGGACAGGGGCCTTGCTAACTATGGCTACACCTTC. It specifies CASSRATDRGLANYGYTF.

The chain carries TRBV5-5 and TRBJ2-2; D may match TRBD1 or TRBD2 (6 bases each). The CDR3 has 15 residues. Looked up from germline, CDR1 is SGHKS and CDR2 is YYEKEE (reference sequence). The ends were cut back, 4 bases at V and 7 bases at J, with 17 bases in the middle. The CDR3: CASSLRGVEGGELFF. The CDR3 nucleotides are TGTGCCAGCAGCCTGAGGGGGGTCGAGGGCGGGGAGCTGTTTTTT.

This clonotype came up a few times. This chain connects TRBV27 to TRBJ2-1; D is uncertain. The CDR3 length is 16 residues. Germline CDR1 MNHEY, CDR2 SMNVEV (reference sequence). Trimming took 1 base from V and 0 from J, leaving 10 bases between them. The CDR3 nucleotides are TGTGCCAGCAGTTTATTTTTGGGTAGCTCCTACAATGAGCAGTTCTTC. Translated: CASSLFLGSSYNEQFF.